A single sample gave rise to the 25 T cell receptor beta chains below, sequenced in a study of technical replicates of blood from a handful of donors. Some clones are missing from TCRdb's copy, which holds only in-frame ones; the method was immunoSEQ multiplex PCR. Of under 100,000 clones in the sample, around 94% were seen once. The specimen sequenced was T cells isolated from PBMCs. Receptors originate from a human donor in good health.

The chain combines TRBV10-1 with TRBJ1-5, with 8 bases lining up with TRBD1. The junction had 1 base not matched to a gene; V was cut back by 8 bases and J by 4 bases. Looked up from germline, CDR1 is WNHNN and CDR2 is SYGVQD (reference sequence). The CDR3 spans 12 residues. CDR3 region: CASRDRNQPQHF. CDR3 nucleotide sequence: TGCGCCAGCCGGGACAGGAATCAGCCCCAGCATTTT.

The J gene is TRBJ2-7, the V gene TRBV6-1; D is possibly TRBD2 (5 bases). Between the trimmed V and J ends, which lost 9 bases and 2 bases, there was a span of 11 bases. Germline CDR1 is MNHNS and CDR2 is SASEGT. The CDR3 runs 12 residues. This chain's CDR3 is CARRARPYEQYF. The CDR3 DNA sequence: TGTGCCAGGCGGGCCAGACCCTACGAGCAGTACTTC.

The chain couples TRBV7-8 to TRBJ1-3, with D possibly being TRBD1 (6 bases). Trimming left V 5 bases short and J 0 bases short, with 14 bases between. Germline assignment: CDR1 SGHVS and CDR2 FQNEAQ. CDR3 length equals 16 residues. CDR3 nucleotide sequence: TGTGCCAGCAGCCGTAACAGGGTTCCCTCTGGAAACACCATATATTTT. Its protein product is CASSRNRVPSGNTIYF. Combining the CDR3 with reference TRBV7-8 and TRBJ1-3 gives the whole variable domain GAGVSQSPRYKVAKRGQDVALRCDPISGHVSLFWYQQALGQGPEFLTYFQNEAQLDKSGLPSDRFFAERPEGSVSTLKIQRTQQEDSAVYLCASSRNRVPSGNTIYFGEGSWLTVV.

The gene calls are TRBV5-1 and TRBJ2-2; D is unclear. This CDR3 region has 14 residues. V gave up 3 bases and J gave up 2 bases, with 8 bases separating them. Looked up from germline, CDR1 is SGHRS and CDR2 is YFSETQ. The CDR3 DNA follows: TGCGCCAGCAGCTCCGACTTTAACACCGGGGAGCTGTTTTTT. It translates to CASSSDFNTGELFF.

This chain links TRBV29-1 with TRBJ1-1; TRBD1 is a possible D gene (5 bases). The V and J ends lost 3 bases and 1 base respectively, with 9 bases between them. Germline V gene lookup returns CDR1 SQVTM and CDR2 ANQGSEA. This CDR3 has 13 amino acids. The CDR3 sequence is CSVEEQENTEAFF. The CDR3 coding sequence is TGCAGCGTTGAGGAACAGGAGAACACTGAAGCTTTCTTT.

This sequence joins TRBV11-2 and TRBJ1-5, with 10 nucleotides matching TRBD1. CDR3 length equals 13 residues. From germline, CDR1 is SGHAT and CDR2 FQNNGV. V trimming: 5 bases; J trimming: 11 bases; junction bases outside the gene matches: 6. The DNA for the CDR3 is TGTGCCAGCAGCCGGGACAGGGGCCGTTCCCAGCATTTT. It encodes CASSRDRGRSQHF. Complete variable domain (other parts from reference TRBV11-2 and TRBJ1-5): EAGVAQSPRYKIIEKRQSVAFWCNPISGHATLYWYQQILGQGPKLLIQFQNNGVVDDSQLPKDRFSAERLKGVDSTLKIQPAKLEDSAVYLCASSRDRGRSQHFGDGTRLSIL.

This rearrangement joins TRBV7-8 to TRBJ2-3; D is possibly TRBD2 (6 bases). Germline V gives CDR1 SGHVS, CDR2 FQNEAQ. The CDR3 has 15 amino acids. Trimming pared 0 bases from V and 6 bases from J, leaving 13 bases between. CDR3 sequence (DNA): TGTGCCAGCAGCTTAGCGGCGGGGTGGCAGGATACGCAGTATTTT. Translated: CASSLAAGWQDTQYF.

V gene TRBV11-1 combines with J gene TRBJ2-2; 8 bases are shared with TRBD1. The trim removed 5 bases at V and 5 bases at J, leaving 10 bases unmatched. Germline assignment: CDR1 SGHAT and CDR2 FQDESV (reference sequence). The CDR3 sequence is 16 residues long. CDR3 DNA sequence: TGTGCCAGCAGCCAAAGGACAGGGTTCGGGACCGGGGAGCTGTTTTTT. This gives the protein CASSQRTGFGTGELFF. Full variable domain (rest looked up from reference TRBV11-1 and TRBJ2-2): EAEVAQSPRYKITEKSQAVAFWCDPISGHATLYWYRQILGQGPELLVQFQDESVVDDSQLPKDRFSAERLKGVDSTLKIQPAELGDSAMYLCASSQRTGFGTGELFFGEGSRLTVL.

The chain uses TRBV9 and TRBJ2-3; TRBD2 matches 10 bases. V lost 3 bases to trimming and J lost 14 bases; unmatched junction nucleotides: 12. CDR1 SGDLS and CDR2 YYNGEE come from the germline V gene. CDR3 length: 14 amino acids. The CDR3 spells CASSETAAGGTVYF. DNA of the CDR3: TGTGCCAGCAGCGAAACCGCAGCGGGGGGGACGGTGTATTTT.

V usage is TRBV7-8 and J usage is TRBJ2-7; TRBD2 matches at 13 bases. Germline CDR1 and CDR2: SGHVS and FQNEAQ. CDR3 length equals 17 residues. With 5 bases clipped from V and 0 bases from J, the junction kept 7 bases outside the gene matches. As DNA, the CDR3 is TGTGCCAGCAGCACCGTGACTAGCGGGGGGCCCTCCTACGAGCAGTACTTC. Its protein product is CASSTVTSGGPSYEQYF.

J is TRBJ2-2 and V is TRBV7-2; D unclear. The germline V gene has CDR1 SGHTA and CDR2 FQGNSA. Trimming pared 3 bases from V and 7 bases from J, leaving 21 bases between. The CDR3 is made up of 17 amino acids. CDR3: CASSFKIEVYVFGELFF. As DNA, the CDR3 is TGTGCCAGCAGCTTTAAAATCGAGGTTTACGTTTTCGGGGAGCTGTTTTTT.

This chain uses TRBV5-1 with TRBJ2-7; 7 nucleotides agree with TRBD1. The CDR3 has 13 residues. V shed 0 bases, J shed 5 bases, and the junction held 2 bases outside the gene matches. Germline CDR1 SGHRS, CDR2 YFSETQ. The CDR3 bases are TGCGCCAGCAGCTTGGAGGGGGCCCACGAGCAGTACTTC. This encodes CASSLEGAHEQYF.

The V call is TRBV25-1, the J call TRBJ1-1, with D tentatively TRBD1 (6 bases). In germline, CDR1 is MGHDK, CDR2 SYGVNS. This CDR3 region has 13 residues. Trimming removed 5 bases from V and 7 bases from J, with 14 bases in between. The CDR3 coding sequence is TGTGCCAGCAGTAGTGGGGGCGACGGTGAAGCTTTCTTT. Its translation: CASSSGGDGEAFF.

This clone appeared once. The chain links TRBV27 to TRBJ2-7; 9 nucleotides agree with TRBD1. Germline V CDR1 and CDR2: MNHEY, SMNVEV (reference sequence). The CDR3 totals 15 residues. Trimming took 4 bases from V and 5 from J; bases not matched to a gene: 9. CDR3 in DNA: TGTGCCAGCAGTTCCACCGGGACAGGGAGGAACGAGCAGTACTTC. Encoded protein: CASSSTGTGRNEQYF.

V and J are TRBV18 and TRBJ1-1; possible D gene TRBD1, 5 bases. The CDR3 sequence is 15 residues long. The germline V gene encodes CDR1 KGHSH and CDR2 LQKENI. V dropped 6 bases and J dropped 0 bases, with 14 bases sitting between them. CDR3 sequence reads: CASSETGVMNTEAFF. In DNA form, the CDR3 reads TGTGCCAGCTCCGAAACGGGGGTAATGAACACTGAAGCTTTCTTT.

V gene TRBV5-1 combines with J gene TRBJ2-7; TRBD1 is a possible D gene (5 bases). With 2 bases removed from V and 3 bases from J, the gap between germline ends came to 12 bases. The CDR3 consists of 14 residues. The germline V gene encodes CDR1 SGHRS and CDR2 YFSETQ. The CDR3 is CASSFFQGGYEQYF. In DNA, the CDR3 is TGCGCCAGCAGCTTTTTCCAGGGTGGCTACGAGCAGTACTTC.

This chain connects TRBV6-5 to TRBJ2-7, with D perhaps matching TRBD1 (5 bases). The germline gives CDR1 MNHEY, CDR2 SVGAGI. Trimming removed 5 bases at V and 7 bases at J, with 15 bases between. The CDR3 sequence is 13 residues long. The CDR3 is CASSPDSLWEQYF. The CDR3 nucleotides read TGTGCCAGCAGTCCCGACAGCCTATGGGAGCAGTACTTC.

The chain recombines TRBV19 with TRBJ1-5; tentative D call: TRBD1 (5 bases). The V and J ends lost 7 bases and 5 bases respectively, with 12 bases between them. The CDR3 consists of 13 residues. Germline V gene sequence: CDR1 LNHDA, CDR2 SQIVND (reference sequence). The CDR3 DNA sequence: TGTGCCAGTACCCTTGGGGGGTATCAGCCCCAGCATTTT. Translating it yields CASTLGGYQPQHF.

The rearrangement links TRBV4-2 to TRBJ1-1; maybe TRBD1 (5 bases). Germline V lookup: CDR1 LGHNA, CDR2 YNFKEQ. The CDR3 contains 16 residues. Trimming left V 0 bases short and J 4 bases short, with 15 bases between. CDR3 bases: TGTGCCAGCAGCCAAGATGGAGTAGGGGCGAGCACTGAAGCTTTCTTT. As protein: CASSQDGVGASTEAFF.

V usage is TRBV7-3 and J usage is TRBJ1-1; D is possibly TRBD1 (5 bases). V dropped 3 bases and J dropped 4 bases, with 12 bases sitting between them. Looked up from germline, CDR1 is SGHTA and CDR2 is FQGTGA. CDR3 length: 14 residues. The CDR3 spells CASSFGGKSTEAFF. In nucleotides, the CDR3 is TGTGCCAGCAGCTTTGGGGGGAAATCCACTGAAGCTTTCTTT.

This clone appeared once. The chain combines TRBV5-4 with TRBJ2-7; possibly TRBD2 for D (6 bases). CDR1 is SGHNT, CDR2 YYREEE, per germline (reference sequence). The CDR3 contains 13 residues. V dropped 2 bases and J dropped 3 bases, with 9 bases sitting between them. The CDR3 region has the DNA TGTGCCAGCAGCTTTTGGGGGGACTACGAGCAGTACTTC. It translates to CASSFWGDYEQYF.

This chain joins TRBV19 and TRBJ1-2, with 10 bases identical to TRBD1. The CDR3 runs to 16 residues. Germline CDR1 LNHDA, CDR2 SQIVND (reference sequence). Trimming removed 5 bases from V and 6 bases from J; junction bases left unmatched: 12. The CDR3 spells CASSPRGTGDGDGYTF. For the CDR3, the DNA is TGTGCCAGTAGTCCTCGTGGGACAGGGGACGGGGATGGCTACACCTTC.

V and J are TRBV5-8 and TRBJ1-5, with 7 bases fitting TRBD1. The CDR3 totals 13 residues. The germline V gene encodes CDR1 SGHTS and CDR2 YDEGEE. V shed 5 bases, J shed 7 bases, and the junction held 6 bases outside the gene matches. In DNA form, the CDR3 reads TGTGCCAGCAGGATGACAGGGTTGCAGCCCCAGCATTTT. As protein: CASRMTGLQPQHF.

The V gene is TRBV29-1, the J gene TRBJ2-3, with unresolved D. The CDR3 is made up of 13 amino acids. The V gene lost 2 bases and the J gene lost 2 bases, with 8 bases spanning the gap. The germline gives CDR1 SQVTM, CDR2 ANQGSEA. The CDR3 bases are TGCAGCGTTGAATTCGACACCACAGATACGCAGTATTTT. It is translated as CSVEFDTTDTQYF.

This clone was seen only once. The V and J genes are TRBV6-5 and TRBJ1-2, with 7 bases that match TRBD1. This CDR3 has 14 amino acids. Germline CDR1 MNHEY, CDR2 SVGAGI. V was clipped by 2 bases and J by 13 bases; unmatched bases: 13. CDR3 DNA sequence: TGTGCCAGCAGTTACCTCCCTGACAGGGACGGCAGCACCTTC. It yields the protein CASSYLPDRDGSTF.